This T cell receptor (beta chain) came from a study of T-cell reconstitution after alpha-beta-depleted transplantation in children. Germline CDR1 KGHDR, CDR2 SFDVKD. This CDR3 contains 17 residues. The junction had 8 bases not matched to a gene; V was cut back by 4 bases and J by 2 bases. It was with unique molecular identifiers that the TCRbeta library was prepared. MiXCR, applied by TCRdb to the PCR reads, yields one record per CDR3 protein. The sample includes roughly 610,000 distinct CDR3 sequences, about 10% of them seen just once. This clonotype was detected only a few times. This chain joins TRBV24-1 and TRBJ2-5, with 11 bases fitting TRBD2. The TCR sequence derives from a human donor who donated a stem cell graft to a child with acute myeloid leukemia. This material consisted of PBMCs from the stem cell graft donor, taken from the stem cell graft. This CDR3 is CATSDPPGLAEQETQYF. Here the CDR3 DNA reads TGTGCCACCAGTGACCCTCCGGGACTAGCGGAGCAAGAGACCCAGTACTTC.